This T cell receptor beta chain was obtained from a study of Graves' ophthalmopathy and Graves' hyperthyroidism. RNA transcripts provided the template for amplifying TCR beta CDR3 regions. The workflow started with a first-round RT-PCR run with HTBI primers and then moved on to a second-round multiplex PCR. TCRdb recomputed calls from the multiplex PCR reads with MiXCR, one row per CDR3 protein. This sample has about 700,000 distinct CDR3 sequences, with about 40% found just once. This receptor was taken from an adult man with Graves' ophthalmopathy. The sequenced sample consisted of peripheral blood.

CDR3 in amino acids: CATSDSSWDGLYEQYF. The CDR3 bases are TGTGCCACCAGTGATAGCAGTTGGGACGGCCTCTACGAGCAGTACTTC. The chain couples TRBV24-1 to TRBJ2-7; D tentatively reads TRBD1 or TRBD2 (5 bases each). The CDR3 extends over 16 amino acids. Germline CDR1 is KGHDR and CDR2 is SFDVKD. Trimming removed 3 bases at V and 3 bases at J, with 17 bases between.